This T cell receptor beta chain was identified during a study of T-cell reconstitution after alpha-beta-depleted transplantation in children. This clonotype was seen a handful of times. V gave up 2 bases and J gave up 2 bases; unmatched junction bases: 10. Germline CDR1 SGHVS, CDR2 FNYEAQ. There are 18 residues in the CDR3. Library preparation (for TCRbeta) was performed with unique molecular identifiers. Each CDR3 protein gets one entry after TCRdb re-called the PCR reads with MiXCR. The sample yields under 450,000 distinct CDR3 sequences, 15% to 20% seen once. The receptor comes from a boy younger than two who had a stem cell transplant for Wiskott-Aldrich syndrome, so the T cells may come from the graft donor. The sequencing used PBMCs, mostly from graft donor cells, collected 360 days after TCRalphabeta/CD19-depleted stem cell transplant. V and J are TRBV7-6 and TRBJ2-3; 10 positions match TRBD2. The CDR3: CASSLLALAGADTDTQYF. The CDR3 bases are TGTGCCAGCAGCTTATTAGCCCTAGCGGGGGCCGACACAGATACGCAGTATTTT.